These T cell receptor beta chains were read from a single sample in a study of control samples from healthy donors and cancer patients. The assay was immunoSEQ multiplex PCR, and TCRdb's table has in-frame clones only and misses some. The table records under 85,000 clones, over 85% of them present only once. The specimen sequenced was PBMCs. Receptors were obtained from a woman in her 40s with lung cancer. Each CDR3 is given with its conserved first and last residue. A D gene is named only where the DNA matches it firmly. Only part of the rows carry a size: once, few, many, or a class if the clone is expanded.

clone size	V gene	J gene	D gene	CDR3 DNA	CDR3 protein
few	TRBV30	TRBJ2-3	NA	TGTGCCTGGAGGTGGGGGTTAGATACGCAGTATTTT	CAWRWGLDTQYF
NA	TRBV4-1	TRBJ1-1	TRBD1	TGCGCCAGCAGCGAGACCCGGACAGGGTACGGGACTGAAGCTTTCTTT	CASSETRTGYGTEAFF
NA	TRBV25-1	TRBJ2-7	NA	TGTGCCAGCAGTGAGCAGGGAAACTCCTACGAGCAGTACTTC	CASSEQGNSYEQYF
NA	TRBV6-5	TRBJ1-5	TRBD1	TGTGCCAGAAGGGACGGACAGGATCAGGCCCAGCATTTT	CARRDGQDQAQHF
NA	TRBV29-1	TRBJ1-2	NA	TGCAGCGCCGGCTCACAGGGAGGGAGGGGCTACACCTTC	CSAGSQGGRGYTF
once	TRBV6-4	TRBJ2-3	NA	TGTGCCAGCAGTACCAGGGTCCAAGATACGCAGTATTTT	CASSTRVQDTQYF
NA	TRBV21-1	TRBJ2-7	NA	TGTGCCAGCGGTGAGCTGGACAGGGACTGCGAGCAGTACTTC	CASGELDRDCEQYF
NA	TRBV14	TRBJ2-7	NA	TGTGCCAGCAGCCAAGACGGGGTTCGCGAGCAGTACTTC	CASSQDGVREQYF
once	TRBV6-5	TRBJ2-7	NA	TGTGCCAGCAGTTACTCGACAGGGAGGACCTACGAGCAGTACTTC	CASSYSTGRTYEQYF
NA	TRBV6-5	TRBJ2-6	NA	TGTGCCAGCAGTTCCAGGGTCTCCGGGGCCAACGTCCTGACTTTC	CASSSRVSGANVLTF
NA	TRBV4-1	TRBJ1-2	TRBD1	TGCGCCAGCAGCCAAGAAAGGACAGGGGCCCTAGGAAACTATGGCTACACCTTC	CASSQERTGALGNYGYTF
NA	TRBV6-5	TRBJ1-2	NA	TGTGCCAGCAGTTACTTCAGGAAAGGCTACACCTTC	CASSYFRKGYTF
NA	TRBV6-2/TRBV6-3	TRBJ1-3	NA	TGTGCCAGCAGTTACCAGAATATCCCCGGAAACACCATATATTTT	CASSYQNIPGNTIYF
NA	TRBV7-3	TRBJ1-1	NA	TGTGCCAGCAGCTTAAGTTCGGCGGGCACTGAAGCTTTCTTT	CASSLSSAGTEAFF
NA	TRBV11-1	TRBJ2-7	TRBD2	TGTGCCAGCAGCTTAGATAGCGGGGGGGCCTACGAGCAGTACTTC	CASSLDSGGAYEQYF
NA	TRBV10-3	TRBJ1-5	NA	TGTGCCATCAGTGAGTCAGGTCAGCCCCAGCATTTT	CAISESGQPQHF
NA	TRBV25-1	TRBJ2-7	NA	TGTGCCAGCAGTGAGCCGGGCGAGCAGTACTTC	CASSEPGEQYF
NA	TRBV7-9	TRBJ1-4	NA	TGTGCCAGCGTTATGGGGGGCACGGGTGAAAAACTGTTTTTT	CASVMGGTGEKLFF
NA	TRBV9	TRBJ2-1	TRBD2	TGTGCCAGCAGCGTAGACTGGAGGAGGACTAGCGGGGGGAGCTCCTACAATGAGCAGTTCTTC	CASSVDWRRTSGGSSYNEQFF
NA	TRBV7-9	TRBJ2-2	NA	TGTGCCAGCCAAGACCCAGGGTCGGCCGGGGAGCTGTTTTTT	CASQDPGSAGELFF
NA	TRBV29-1	TRBJ2-7	NA	TGCAGCGTTGAAGGGGGCCCCAGCGAGCAGTACTTC	CSVEGGPSEQYF
NA	TRBV4-2	TRBJ2-5	TRBD2	TGTGCCAGCAGCCAAGAGGCTAGCGGGAGGTCCCAAGAGACCCAGTACTTC	CASSQEASGRSQETQYF
NA	TRBV14	TRBJ2-1	NA	TGTGCCAGCAGCCACCGTCGCTCCTACAATGAGCAGTTCTTC	CASSHRRSYNEQFF
NA	TRBV18	TRBJ1-2	NA	TGTGCCAGCTCACCTTCGGGTCAGGGAGACTATGGCTACACCTTC	CASSPSGQGDYGYTF
NA	TRBV13	TRBJ1-6	NA	TGTGCCAGCAGCGGAGAGGGGAGTCGCTCCTATAATTCACCCCTCCACTTT	CASSGEGSRSYNSPLHF
few	TRBV5-1	TRBJ2-5	TRBD2	TGCGCCAGCAGCTTGGCTGCAGCGGGGCCGTTAGAGACCCAGTACTTC	CASSLAAAGPLETQYF
NA	TRBV28	TRBJ1-6	NA	TGTGCCAGCAGTTTATCATACGAGGGCCTCGATAATTCACCCCTCCACTTT	CASSLSYEGLDNSPLHF
once	TRBV5-1	TRBJ2-1	NA	TGCGCCAGCTTCTGGTCGGGGGCTAACCCCTACAATGAGCAGTTCTTC	CASFWSGANPYNEQFF
NA	TRBV18	TRBJ1-4	NA	TGTGCCAGCTCACCAAAGGGGGGGGCTAATGAAAAACTGTTTTTT	CASSPKGGANEKLFF
NA	TRBV7-3	TRBJ2-1	NA	TGTGCCAGCAGCTTAGCTGGGGTCACCAATGAGCAGTTCTTC	CASSLAGVTNEQFF
NA	TRBV5-1	TRBJ2-7	TRBD1	TGCGCCAGCAGCTTCCGGGACAGGGTGCACGAGCAGTACTTC	CASSFRDRVHEQYF
NA	TRBV6-4	TRBJ1-4	TRBD1	TGTGCCAGCAGTCGGACAGGCGGAGCAACTAATGAAAAACTGTTTTTT	CASSRTGGATNEKLFF
NA	TRBV5-6	TRBJ2-7	NA	TGTGCCAGCAGCTTGGAGAGCTCCTACGAGCAGTACTTC	CASSLESSYEQYF
NA	TRBV13	TRBJ2-3	NA	TGTGCCAGCAGCTTCTTGGGGTTCAGGGTGCCTGGAGGAACAGATACGCAGTATTTT	CASSFLGFRVPGGTDTQYF
NA	TRBV5-1	TRBJ1-3	NA	TGCGCCAGCAGTCTTCGGGGGTCTGGAAACACCATATATTTT	CASSLRGSGNTIYF
NA	TRBV18	TRBJ1-1	NA	TGTGCCAGCTCACTGGACAGCTCTGGGGTCACTGAAGCTTTCTTT	CASSLDSSGVTEAFF
NA	TRBV5-4	TRBJ2-3	NA	TGTGCCAGCAGCTTGGTGGGAGATACGCAGTATTTT	CASSLVGDTQYF
NA	TRBV27	TRBJ2-1	NA	TGTGCCAGCAGTTTGTCGGGGAGCTCCTACAATGAGCAGTTCTTC	CASSLSGSSYNEQFF
NA	TRBV6-6	TRBJ1-5	NA	TGTGCCAGCAGTCCTCGGGCTAGCAATCAGCCCCAGCATTTT	CASSPRASNQPQHF
NA	TRBV5-1	TRBJ1-6	NA	TGCGCCAGCAGCTTGAAAAATAATTCACCCCTCCACTTT	CASSLKNNSPLHF
NA	TRBV7-2	TRBJ2-5	TRBD2	TGTGCCAGCAGTTCGGGGGGGCCCCAAGAGACCCAGTACTTC	CASSSGGPQETQYF
few	TRBV4-2	TRBJ1-4	NA	TGTGCCAGCAGCCCAAACCGGGGGAGATCTAATGAAAAACTGTTTTTT	CASSPNRGRSNEKLFF
NA	TRBV4-1	TRBJ1-2	NA	TGCGCCAGCAGCCAAGGCACAGGGCCCTCTAACTATGGCTACACCTTC	CASSQGTGPSNYGYTF
NA	TRBV3-1/TRBV3-2	TRBJ2-7	TRBD2	TGTGCCAGCAGCGGACTAGCGGGCTACGAGCAGTACTTC	CASSGLAGYEQYF
NA	TRBV3-1/TRBV3-2	TRBJ1-3	NA	TGTGCCAGCAGCGCAAGAGGGTCTGGAAACACCATATATTTT	CASSARGSGNTIYF
NA	TRBV28	TRBJ1-4	TRBD1	TGTGCCAGCACTCAAACAGGGGTTACTAATGAAAAACTGTTTTTT	CASTQTGVTNEKLFF